A single T cell receptor (beta chain) is shown here with its context. These data originate in a study of CDR3 diversity in severe acne. The CDR3 loop spans 12 amino acids. From germline, CDR1 is SGHNT and CDR2 YYREEE (reference sequence). V trimming: 4 bases; J trimming: 6 bases; junction bases outside the gene matches: 3. TCRdb recomputed calls from the PCR reads with MiXCR, one row per CDR3 protein. The sample lists approximately 84,000 distinct CDR3 sequences, 45% to 60% occurring once. The V call is TRBV5-4, the J call TRBJ1-2; TRBD1 aligns across 7 bases. The sample consisted of blood. This clonotype was obtained from a male donor in good health, without acne. The CDR3 DNA follows: TGTGCCAGCAGCCCACAGGGGAATGGCTACACCTTC. Translated: CASSPQGNGYTF.